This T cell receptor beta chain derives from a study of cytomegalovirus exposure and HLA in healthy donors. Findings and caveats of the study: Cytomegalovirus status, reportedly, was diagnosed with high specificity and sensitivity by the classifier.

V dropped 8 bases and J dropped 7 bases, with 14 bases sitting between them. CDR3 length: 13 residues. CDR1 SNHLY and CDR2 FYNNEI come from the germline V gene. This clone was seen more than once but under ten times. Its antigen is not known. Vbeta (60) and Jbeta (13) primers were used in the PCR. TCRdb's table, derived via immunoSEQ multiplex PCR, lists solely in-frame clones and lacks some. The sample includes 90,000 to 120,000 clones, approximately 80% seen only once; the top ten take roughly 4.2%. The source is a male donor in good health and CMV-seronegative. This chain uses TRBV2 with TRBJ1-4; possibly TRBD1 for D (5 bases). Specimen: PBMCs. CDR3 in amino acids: CASLGDTGEKLFF. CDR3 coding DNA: TGTGCCAGCTTAGGGGATACTGGTGAAAAACTGTTTTTT.